Following are 10 T cell receptor beta chains from one sample sequenced in a study of OX40 agonist ivuxolimab in advanced cancers. Repertoires were generated with immunoSEQ multiplex PCR, while TCRdb's copy carries only in-frame clones and drops some. Here the sample spans about 83,000 clones, 91% being singletons. The specimen comprised CD4+ or CD8+ T cells sorted from blood, sampled in a trial of the OX40 agonist ivuxolimab. Every receptor here comes from an adult with an advanced solid tumor such as melanoma, head and neck, liver or kidney cancer.

The chain is built from TRBV30 and TRBJ2-2; no clear D. Germline assignment: CDR1 GTSNPN and CDR2 SVGIG (reference sequence). The CDR3 runs to 12 residues. V dropped 0 bases and J dropped 7 bases, with 6 bases sitting between them. DNA for the CDR3: TGTGCCTGGAGTGTACTTGGCGGGGAGCTGTTTTTT. This sequence encodes CAWSVLGGELFF. Filled out from reference TRBV30 and TRBJ2-2, the complete variable domain reads SQTIHQWPATLVQPVGSPLSLECTVEGTSNPNLYWYRQAAGRGLQLLFYSVGIGQISSEVPQNLSASRPQDRQFILSSKKLLLSDSGFYLCAWSVLGGELFFGEGSRLTVL.

The genes are TRBV6-1 and TRBJ2-1; 12 bases agree with TRBD2. The CDR3 has 14 residues. CDR1 and CDR2 (germline): MNHNS, SASEGT. The V and J ends lost 4 bases and 8 bases, in that order; junction bases with no gene match: 3. CDR3 DNA sequence: TGTGCCAGCAGTGTGACTAGCGGGAGTGATGAGCAGTTCTTC. This codes for CASSVTSGSDEQFF.

The V gene is TRBV4-1, the J gene TRBJ1-2, with no clear D. Trimming left V 0 bases short and J 5 bases short, with 13 bases between. The CDR3 is 15 residues long. CDR1 and CDR2 (germline): MGHRA, YSYEKL. DNA for the CDR3: TGCGCCAGCAGCCAAGAGGCACGGTCCCTTTATGGCTACACCTTC. This sequence encodes CASSQEARSLYGYTF.

J is TRBJ2-1 and V is TRBV7-3; no firm D call. This CDR3 spans 15 amino acids. CDR1 SGHTA and CDR2 FQGTGA come from the germline V gene. V lost 0 bases and J lost 0, with 6 bases in between. CDR3 sequence: CASSLTESSYNEQFF. CDR3 DNA: TGTGCCAGCAGCTTAACGGAGAGCTCCTACAATGAGCAGTTCTTC.

The chain carries TRBV7-9 and TRBJ2-1; TRBD2 agrees at 7 bases. The CDR3 loop spans 13 amino acids. V lost 5 bases to trimming and J lost 6 bases; unmatched junction nucleotides: 4. Germline CDR1 SEHNR, CDR2 FQNEAQ (reference sequence). The CDR3: CASSGGGGNEQFF. In DNA form, the CDR3 reads TGTGCCAGCAGCGGAGGCGGGGGCAATGAGCAGTTCTTC.

The chain employs TRBV9 and TRBJ2-3; D gene unclear. The CDR3 has 12 residues. The V gene's germline CDR1 is SGDLS and CDR2 YYNGEE. With 1 base removed from V and 2 bases from J, the gap between germline ends came to 2 bases. CDR3 loop: CASSVFTDTQYF. In DNA, the CDR3 is TGTGCCAGCAGCGTATTCACAGATACGCAGTATTTT.

The J gene is TRBJ1-1, the V gene TRBV28, with D unresolved. Germline V gene sequence: CDR1 MDHEN, CDR2 SYDVKM. Trimming cost V 5 bases and J 6 bases, with 19 bases left between them. This CDR3 spans 15 amino acids. The DNA of the CDR3 is TGTGCCAGCAGTCAAAAAGGTGGTGGGGTGGCTGAAGCTTTCTTT. Its protein is CASSQKGGGVAEAFF.

This CDR3 is CASRFGTSGYYEQYV. Written as DNA, the CDR3 is TGTGCAAGTCGCTTCGGGACTAGCGGGTACTACGAGCAGTACGTC. J is TRBJ2-7 and V is TRBV12-2; the table's D gene call, TRBD2, was not cross checked with the DNA. TRBV12-2 is deemed a pseudogene. The CDR3 has 15 amino acids.

The genes are TRBV19 and TRBJ2-3; D not certain. Between the trimmed V and J ends, which lost 5 bases and 5 bases, there was a span of 8 bases. Germline V lookup: CDR1 LNHDA, CDR2 SQIVND (reference sequence). This CDR3 is built from 12 residues. This CDR3 reads CASSSSGDTQYF. DNA for the CDR3: TGTGCCAGTAGTTCCTCGGGAGATACGCAGTATTTT. The variable domain in full, with the rest retrieved from reference TRBV19 and TRBJ2-3, is DGGITQSPKYLFRKEGQNVTLSCEQNLNHDAMYWYRQDPGQGLRLIYYSQIVNDFQKGDIAEGYSVSREKKESFPLTVTSAQKNPTAFYLCASSSSGDTQYFGPGTRLTVL.

CDR3 DNA: TGTGCCAGCAGTGAAGCTCGGAGGGGAAATCAGCCCCAGCATTTT. It translates to CASSEARRGNQPQHF. This chain joins TRBV2 and TRBJ1-5, with D perhaps TRBD1 (5 bases). The CDR3 is made up of 15 amino acids. Germline V gene sequence: CDR1 SNHLY, CDR2 FYNNEI. Trimming stripped 0 bases from V and 4 bases from J, with 10 bases between.